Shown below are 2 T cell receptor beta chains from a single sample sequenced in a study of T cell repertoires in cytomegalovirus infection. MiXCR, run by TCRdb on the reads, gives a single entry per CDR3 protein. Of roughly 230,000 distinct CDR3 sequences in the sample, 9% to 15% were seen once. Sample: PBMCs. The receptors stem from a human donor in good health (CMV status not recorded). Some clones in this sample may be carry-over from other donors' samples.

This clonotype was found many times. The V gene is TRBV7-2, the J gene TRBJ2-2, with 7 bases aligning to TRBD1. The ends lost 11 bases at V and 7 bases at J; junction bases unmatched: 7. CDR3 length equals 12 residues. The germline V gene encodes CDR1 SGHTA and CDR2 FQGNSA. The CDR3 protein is CAPGTANGELFF. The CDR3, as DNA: TGTGCCCCCGGGACAGCTAACGGGGAGCTGTTTTTT.

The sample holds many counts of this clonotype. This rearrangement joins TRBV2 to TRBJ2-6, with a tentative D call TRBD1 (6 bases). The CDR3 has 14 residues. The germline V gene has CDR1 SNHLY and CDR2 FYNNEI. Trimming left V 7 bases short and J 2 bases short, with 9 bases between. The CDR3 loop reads CASKQGTGANVLTF. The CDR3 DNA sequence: TGTGCCAGCAAACAGGGAACTGGGGCCAACGTCCTGACTTTC.